Following are 23 T cell receptor beta chains from one sample sequenced in a study of CD8 T cells in Susac syndrome. RNA totalling about 0.45 to 1 ug underwent reverse transcription with random hexamers. A single record per CDR3 protein comes from TCRdb applying MiXCR to the immunoSEQ multiplex PCR reads. This sample has 200,000 or so distinct CDR3 sequences, with 90% to 95% found just once. The specimen was CD4+ T cells from PBMCs. The receptors originated from a human donor with multiple sclerosis.

The chain employs TRBV28 and TRBJ1-5; 8 positions agree with TRBD1. Trimming took 4 bases from V and 6 from J; bases not matched to a gene: 8. Germline-derived CDR1 and CDR2 are MDHEN and SYDVKM. CDR3 length: 15 amino acids. For the CDR3, the DNA is TGTGCCAGCAGTTCCCTTTCAGGGGGCGGTCAGCCCCAGCATTTT. Encoded protein: CASSSLSGGGQPQHF.

The sample holds one count of this clonotype. The V gene is TRBV2, the J gene TRBJ1-6, with D hard to call. CDR3 length: 11 amino acids. Germline CDR1 is SNHLY and CDR2 is FYNNEI. Trimming pared 7 bases from V and 14 bases from J, leaving 12 bases between. CDR3 residues: CASKTPLTLHF. CDR3 DNA sequence: TGTGCCAGCAAGACCCCCCTCACCCTCCACTTT.

The V gene is TRBV7-9, the J gene TRBJ2-1; 12 bases align to TRBD1. Trimming removed 3 bases from V and 5 bases from J; junction bases left unmatched: 11. Germline V gene sequence: CDR1 SEHNR, CDR2 FQNEAQ (reference sequence). The CDR3 contains 18 residues. The chain's CDR3 is CASSFRDRGPKTDNEQFF. In nucleotides, the CDR3 is TGTGCCAGCAGCTTCCGGGACAGGGGGCCTAAGACCGACAATGAGCAGTTCTTC. Full variable domain (rest looked up from reference TRBV7-9 and TRBJ2-1): DTGVSQNPRHKITKRGQNVTFRCDPISEHNRLYWYRQTLGQGPEFLTYFQNEAQLEKSRLLSDRFSAERPKGSFSTLEIQRTEQGDSAMYLCASSFRDRGPKTDNEQFFGPGTRLTVL.

The J gene is TRBJ2-6, the V gene TRBV29-1; D possibly corresponds to TRBD1 (6 bases). The CDR3 is 13 residues long. Trimming removed 4 bases at V and 2 bases at J, with 6 bases between. Germline CDR1 is SQVTM and CDR2 is ANQGSEA. The CDR3: CSVGGPGANVLTF. For the CDR3, the DNA is TGCAGCGTTGGGGGGCCTGGGGCCAACGTCCTGACTTTC. Complete variable domain (other parts from reference TRBV29-1 and TRBJ2-6): SAVISQKPSRDICQRGTSLTIQCQVDSQVTMMFWYRQQPGQSLTLIATANQGSEATYESGFVIDKFPISRPNLTFSTLTVSNMSPEDSSIYLCSVGGPGANVLTFGAGSRLTVL.

This clonotype was seen just once. V gene TRBV12-3 or TRBV12-4 combines with J gene TRBJ1-5; 9 positions match TRBD1. The CDR3 spans 13 residues. V gave up 7 bases and J gave up 11 bases; unmatched junction bases: 9. The CDR3 protein is CASTSDRGGTQHF. The CDR3 nucleotides are TGTGCCAGCACCTCGGACAGGGGAGGGACCCAGCATTTT.

The chain has TRBV30 and TRBJ2-7, with unresolved D. The CDR3 runs to 13 residues. Trimming took off 2 bases at V and 3 bases at J, with 11 bases between the two ends. Germline loops: CDR1 GTSNPN, CDR2 SVGIG (reference sequence). CDR3 sequence: CAWSPRGVYEQYF. The CDR3 DNA reads as TGTGCCTGGAGTCCCCGTGGGGTCTACGAGCAGTACTTC. The entire variable domain, with the rest obtained from reference TRBV30 and TRBJ2-7, is as follows: SQTIHQWPATLVQPVGSPLSLECTVEGTSNPNLYWYRQAAGRGLQLLFYSVGIGQISSEVPQNLSASRPQDRQFILSSKKLLLSDSGFYLCAWSPRGVYEQYFGPGTRLTVT.

The chain couples TRBV20-1 to TRBJ2-3; D might be TRBD1 or TRBD2, each matching 6 bases. The V end was cut by 3 bases, the J end by 5 bases, with 15 bases between. CDR1 is DFQATT and CDR2 is SNEGSKA in the germline V gene (reference sequence). The CDR3 extends over 14 amino acids. This CDR3 reads CSASSGADQDTQYF. The CDR3 DNA follows: TGCAGTGCTAGCTCGGGGGCTGATCAAGATACGCAGTATTTT.

The V and J genes are TRBV29-1 and TRBJ1-1, with 9 bases fitting TRBD1. V lost 7 bases to trimming and J lost 5 bases; unmatched junction nucleotides: 8. The CDR3 is 13 amino acids. Germline CDR1 is SQVTM and CDR2 is ANQGSEA. In nucleotides, the CDR3 is TGCAGCGCACAGGGGGCGGAAAAGACTGAAGCTTTCTTT. Protein product: CSAQGAEKTEAFF.

The chain recombines TRBV12-3 or TRBV12-4 with TRBJ2-7; D not resolved. V was shortened by 3 bases and J by 3 bases, with 12 bases between the two germline ends. The CDR3 extends over 14 amino acids. The CDR3 region has the DNA TGTGCCAGCAGTTTTAGAGAGGCCAGCTACGAGCAGTACTTC. It encodes CASSFREASYEQYF.

J is TRBJ1-5 and V is TRBV27; the D gene is possibly TRBD1 (5 bases). Trimming left V 6 bases short and J 0 bases short, with 6 bases between. Germline lookup yields CDR1 MNHEY and CDR2 SMNVEV (reference sequence). The CDR3 is 13 amino acids. CDR3 DNA sequence: TGTGCCAGCAGGGGGGATAGCAATCAGCCCCAGCATTTT. This codes for CASRGDSNQPQHF.

The gene calls are TRBV18 and TRBJ1-5; a possible D gene is TRBD1 (5 bases). The germline V gene encodes CDR1 KGHSH and CDR2 LQKENI. The CDR3 spans 13 residues. Trimming took 3 bases from V and 3 from J, leaving 6 bases between them. The CDR3 bases are TGTGCCAGCTCACCGGACAACAATCAGCCCCAGCATTTT. Protein: CASSPDNNQPQHF.

This rearrangement joins TRBV9 to TRBJ2-1; D unresolved. V was cut by 10 bases and J by 3 bases, with 17 bases left in between. Germline V lookup: CDR1 SGDLS, CDR2 YYNGEE. This CDR3 spans 14 amino acids. CDR3 sequence (DNA): TGTGCCGGCGCCCGTCAGTTTGTCTACAATGAGCAGTTCTTC. Its protein product is CAGARQFVYNEQFF.

The chain couples TRBV3-1 to TRBJ2-5; 11 nucleotides match TRBD2. The V gene's germline CDR1 is LGHDT and CDR2 YNNKEL (reference sequence). Trimming at V came to 3 bases and at J to 2 bases, leaving 5 bases not matched to a gene. CDR3 length: 16 amino acids. The CDR3 DNA sequence: TGTGCCAGCAGCCACGAACTAGCGGGGGTTCAAGAGACCCAGTACTTC. Residues: CASSHELAGVQETQYF.

Note on this clonotype: At one end the junction does not follow the germline gene, possibly because of a read error. The V and J genes are TRBV29-1 and TRBJ1-4; perhaps TRBD1 as D (5 bases). Germline-derived CDR1 and CDR2 are SQVTM and ANQGSEA. CDR3 length: 14 amino acids. CDR3 nucleotides: TGCAGCGTTCAAGACAGCTGGACTAATGAAAAACTGTTTTTT. Protein: CSVQDSWTNEKLFF. Full variable domain (remainder filled in from reference TRBV29-1 and TRBJ1-4): SAVISQKPSRDICQRGTSLTIQCQVDSQVTMMFWYRQQPGQSLTLIATANQGSEATYESGFVIDKFPISRPNLTFSTLTVSNMSPEDSSIYLCSVQDSWTNEKLFFGSGTQLSVL.

The gene calls are TRBV29-1 and TRBJ2-1, with a possible D match to TRBD2 (5 bases). Trimming cost V 7 bases and J 8 bases, with 12 bases left between them. The CDR3 sequence is 11 residues long. CDR1 and CDR2 from the germline V gene are SQVTM and ANQGSEA. The CDR3 loop is CSAGRVDEQFF. The CDR3 DNA is TGCAGCGCGGGAAGGGTGGATGAGCAGTTCTTC.

Only one count was recorded for this clonotype. CDR3 sequence (DNA): TGTGCCACCAGTGCGAGGACAGGGGGCACCGGGGAGCTGTTTTTT. It yields the protein CATSARTGGTGELFF. The chain uses TRBV24-1 and TRBJ2-2; 10 positions agree with TRBD1. The CDR3 is made up of 15 amino acids. Germline values: CDR1 KGHDR, CDR2 SFDVKD. Trimming at V came to 5 bases and at J to 4 bases, leaving 3 bases not matched to a gene.

The chain has TRBV24-1 and TRBJ2-7; 8 bases line up with TRBD1. Losses at the gene ends were 9 bases for V and 5 bases for J; bases not matched to a gene: 8. Germline CDR1 reads KGHDR; CDR2 reads SFDVKD. The CDR3 is 13 amino acids. CDR3 sequence: CATQDRATHEQYF. The CDR3 DNA follows: TGTGCCACCCAGGACAGGGCCACTCACGAGCAGTACTTC.

The chain uses TRBV20-1 and TRBJ2-7, with TRBD1 matching over 8 bases. The CDR3 is 12 residues long. In germline, CDR1 is DFQATT, CDR2 SNEGSKA (reference sequence). J was trimmed by 5 bases and V by 3 bases; bases with no gene match: 3. The CDR3 sequence: CSASNRGNEQYF. The CDR3 DNA is TGCAGTGCTAGTAACAGGGGGAACGAGCAGTACTTC.

The chain carries TRBV4-1 and TRBJ1-4; D is unclear. V lost 5 bases and J lost 4, with 14 bases in between. The length of the CDR3 is 15 residues. The germline V gene encodes CDR1 MGHRA and CDR2 YSYEKL. The CDR3 coding sequence is TGCGCCAGCAGCACCCTGCAGCGACTTAATGAAAAACTGTTTTTT. Its protein is CASSTLQRLNEKLFF.

The genes are TRBV3-1 and TRBJ2-7, with D possibly matching TRBD2 (6 bases). CDR1 and CDR2 (germline): LGHDT, YNNKEL (reference sequence). The CDR3 extends over 14 amino acids. The V and J ends lost 0 bases and 5 bases respectively, with 11 bases between them. The CDR3 DNA sequence: TGTGCCAGCAGCCAAGAAGGGACTTTCCACGAGCAGTACTTC. Protein: CASSQEGTFHEQYF.

V usage is TRBV7-8 and J usage is TRBJ1-2; D is undetermined. CDR3 length: 14 amino acids. The germline V gene encodes CDR1 SGHVS and CDR2 FQNEAQ. V was clipped by 2 bases and J by 3 bases, with 10 bases between them. DNA for the CDR3: TGTGCCAGCAGCTTATCGAGGTTCGACTATGGCTACACCTTC. Residues: CASSLSRFDYGYTF.

The rearrangement links TRBV30 to TRBJ1-5; no firm D call. Per the germline V gene, CDR1 is GTSNPN and CDR2 is SVGIG (reference sequence). Trimming removed 0 bases at V and 4 bases at J, with 10 bases between. There are 14 residues in the CDR3. The CDR3 here is CAWSVHGPNQPQHF. CDR3 DNA: TGTGCCTGGAGTGTACACGGACCTAATCAGCCCCAGCATTTT.

The chain carries TRBV5-1 and TRBJ2-3; no clear D gene. The V end was cut by 5 bases, the J end by 1 base, with 8 bases between. Germline CDR1 SGHRS, CDR2 YFSETQ. This CDR3 comprises 13 residues. The CDR3 is CASSPHGTDTQYF. The CDR3 nucleotides read TGCGCCAGCAGTCCACATGGCACAGATACGCAGTATTTT.